This T cell receptor beta chain was found in a study of T cell responses to AZD1222 COVID-19 vaccine. Study-wide results and caveats: Baseline serology detected seropositivity in only a handful of AZD1222 recipients.

As regards this clone: Its antigen remains unknown.

Clones were read by immunoSEQ multiplex PCR, and TCRdb kept only the in-frame ones, dropping some. The sample has 83,000 or so clones; around 93% are singletons. Sequencing used peripheral blood, obtained 28 days after the second AZD1222 dose. This receptor was obtained from an adult who received the AZD1222 COVID-19 vaccine.

The CDR3 DNA reads TGTGCCAGCAGAGGGTACCTTGGGGCCAACGTCCTGACTTTC. Translated, it gives CASRGYLGANVLTF. The chain carries TRBV2 and TRBJ2-6; D unclear. V lost 6 bases and J 3 bases, leaving 9 bases between the germline ends. Germline CDR1 and CDR2: SNHLY and FYNNEI. This CDR3 has 14 amino acids.